Described below is a single T cell receptor beta chain sequence and its context. The specificity of this receptor is unknown. Qualities for individual bases were not recorded, and no much larger clone is one base off. The immunoSEQ Assay, a bias-controlled multiplex PCR, was used to amplify TCRbeta CDR3 regions from genomic DNA. The authors' analysis ran thus. Within the assay, amplification of reference gene primers was used to estimate how many nucleated cells each sample contained. To quantify the absolute abundance of each unique TCRbeta CDR3 rearrangement, sequence reads were collapsed and filtered. For each sample, productive Simpson clonality was calculated by taking the square root of Simpson's diversity index across productive rearrangements. Entries here come from immuneACCESS through TCRdb and include only in-frame sequences with V and J called. Some clones fail to appear in such tables; in the studies checked, an unresolved V gene covers under half of the shortfall, and the cause of the remainder is unknown. V and J calls and clone size are copied from that table; D and trimming were computed from the DNA. The sample yields a few hundred thousand clones; less than 90% were counted once. Around 3% of the sample lies in the top ten.

The sample belongs to a study of blood T cell repertoires in COVID-19 (dated by TCRdb to about 2020). For the study in its entirety: Samples from collaborators originated in the United States, Italy and Spain and spanned both the acute and convalescent phases of COVID-19. Where available, HLA class I and class II types were obtained from metadata supplied by the sample provider rather than from assay-based typing. Samples were obtained from the ongoing ImmuneRACE study (first 160 participants) and from 1,000 to 1,500 subjects provided by 6 global collaborators. The sample metadata nearly always contained a de-identified subject ID, COVID-19 status, age in years and sex. The material from the prospective study consisted of cDNA or gDNA derived from T cells, B-cell-depleted T cells, or PBMCs. Subjects who had been exposed to COVID-19, were actively infected with it, or had recovered from it provided the deeply sampled blood TCRbeta repertoires that made up the dataset. The repertoires were made available in a free public database intended to serve as a resource for research on the immune response to SARS-CoV-2. The paper as a whole reports these results and caveats: The quantity of clinical and demographic metadata differed by source and by participant and was supplied without curation.

V and J are truncated by 6 bases and 5 bases respectively, leaving an intervening sequence of 11 bases. The CDR3 has 12 amino acids, counting the end cysteine and phenylalanine. The only DNA kept is the CDR3, 36 bases in frame from the first base. CDR1 and CDR2, looked up from the germline V gene, are KGHSH and LQKENI. Participants in the prospective study were enrolled through a virtual design, were aged about 18 to 89 years, and lived in 24 United States geographic areas. In the prospective study, cohorts were assigned on the basis of participant-reported clinical history obtained from a screening survey and a study questionnaire. Recovered participants in ImmuneRACE Cohort 3 were defined as having two consecutive negative NP/OP PCR tests, clearance from a healthcare professional, or resolution of symptoms. In the prospective study, whole blood, serum and a nasopharyngeal or oropharyngeal swab were collected from each participant by mobile phlebotomists. Over a 2-month period, participants in the prospective study had the option of providing additional blood draws and questionnaires. Before DNA extraction, blood samples from the prospective study were shipped at room temperature or frozen.

Recombination linked TRBV18 to TRBJ2-7, with the D gene uncertain. Sequencing was done on a sample of PBMCs or T cells enriched from blood (not recorded which). The TCR comes from a woman under 40 who had recovered from COVID-19. The nucleotide sequence reads TGTGCCAGCTCCTACTTAATGAACGAGCAGTACTTC. Translated, this is CASSYLMNEQYF. Extended through the reference TRBV18 and TRBJ2-7 proteins, this CDR3 yields the full variable domain: NAGVMQNPRHLVRRRGQEARLRCSPMKGHSHVYWYRQLPEEGLKFMVYLQKENIIDESGMPKERFSAEFPKEGPSILRIQQVVRGDSAAYFCASSYLMNEQYFGPGTRLTVT.